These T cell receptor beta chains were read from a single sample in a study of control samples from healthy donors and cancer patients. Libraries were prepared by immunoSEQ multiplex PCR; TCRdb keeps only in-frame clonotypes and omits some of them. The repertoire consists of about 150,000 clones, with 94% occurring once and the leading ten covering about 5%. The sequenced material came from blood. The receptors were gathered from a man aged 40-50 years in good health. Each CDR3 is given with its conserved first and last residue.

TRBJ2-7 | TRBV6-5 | CASSSGHSQQYF
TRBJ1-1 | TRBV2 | CASRWDRANTEAFF
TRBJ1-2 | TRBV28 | CASSSHGNYGYTF
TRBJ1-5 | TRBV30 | CAWSLTGNQPQHF
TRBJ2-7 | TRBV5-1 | CASSKRQGTYEQYF
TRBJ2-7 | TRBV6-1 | CASSETGQGVYEQYF
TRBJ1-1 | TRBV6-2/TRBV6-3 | CASSSRQGIAEAFF
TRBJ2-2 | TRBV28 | CASTSQGAGSAGELFF
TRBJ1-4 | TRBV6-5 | CATSRGDVGEKLFF
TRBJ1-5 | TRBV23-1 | CASSLYLRQGYSNQPQHF
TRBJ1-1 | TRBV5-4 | CASSPRQGADTEAFF
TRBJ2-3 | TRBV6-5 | CASRDRTDTQYF
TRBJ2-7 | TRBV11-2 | CASSLTEEQYF
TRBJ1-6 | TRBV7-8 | CASSLGEGPLHF
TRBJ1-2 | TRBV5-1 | CASSWGDRASGYGYTF
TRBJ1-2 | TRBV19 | CASSMSGVTGWAGYTF
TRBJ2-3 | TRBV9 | CASSVAPGKYGSDTQYF
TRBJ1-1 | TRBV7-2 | CASSLSGKTEAFF
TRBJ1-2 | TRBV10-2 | CASSATGGYGYTF
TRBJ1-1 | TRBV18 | CASSPKQAGDTEAFF
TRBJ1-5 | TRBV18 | CASSPGINQPQHF
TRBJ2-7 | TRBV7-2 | CASSLSGAEQYF
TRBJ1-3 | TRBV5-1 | CASSVTGSSGNTIYF
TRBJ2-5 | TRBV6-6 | CASTSRQGETQYF
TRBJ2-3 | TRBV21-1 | CASSKDGADTQYF
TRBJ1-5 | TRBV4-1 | CASSQGDRLNQPQHF
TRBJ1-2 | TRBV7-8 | CASSLVAVGGYTF
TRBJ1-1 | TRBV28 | CASSFNGGAEAFF
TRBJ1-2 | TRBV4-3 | CASSQGPGREGYTF
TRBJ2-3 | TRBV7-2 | CASSLKKISTDTQYF
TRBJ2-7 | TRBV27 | CASSSGWEQYF
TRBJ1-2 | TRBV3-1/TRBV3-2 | CASSQDLEKGPDESYTF
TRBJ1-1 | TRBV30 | CAWRLTGGQGAFF
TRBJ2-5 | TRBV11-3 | CASSPGQEETQYF
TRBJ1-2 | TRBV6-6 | CASSPTDREDGYTF
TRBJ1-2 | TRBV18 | CASSPPSVNYGYTF
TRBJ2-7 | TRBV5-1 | CASSLDGTSGGRYEQYF
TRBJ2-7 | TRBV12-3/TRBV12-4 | CASSLGEKQYF